This passage covers 10 T cell receptor beta chains from one sample sequenced in a study of OX40 agonist ivuxolimab in advanced cancers. Libraries were built with the immunoSEQ multiplex PCR assay. TCRdb mirrors the immuneACCESS table, restricted to in-frame sequences. Some clones are absent from its copies; in checked studies, under half trace to an unresolved V gene, and the reason for the others is unknown. This sample has about 100,000 clones in its table, and approximately 90% of those were observed once. Jointly, the top ten make up roughly 0.66% of the sample. The specimen comprised CD4+ or CD8+ T cells sorted from blood, sampled in a trial of the OX40 agonist ivuxolimab. The source of these receptors is an adult with an advanced solid tumor such as melanoma, head and neck, liver or kidney cancer.

The J gene is TRBJ2-5, the V gene TRBV29-1, with a weak D call TRBD1 (6 bases). V lost 5 bases and J 1 base, leaving 8 bases between the germline ends. Germline CDR1 reads SQVTM; CDR2 reads ANQGSEA. The CDR3 spans 12 residues. DNA for the CDR3: TGCAGCGTTCGGACAGTCCAAGAGACCCAGTACTTC. This gives the protein CSVRTVQETQYF.

This rearrangement joins TRBV5-1 to TRBJ2-3; 12 bases agree with TRBD2. In germline, CDR1 is SGHRS, CDR2 YFSETQ. This CDR3 region has 17 residues. Trimming cost V 0 bases and J 0 bases; bases outside gene matches: 2. CDR3 loop: CASSLEGLAGSTDTQYF. The CDR3 region has the DNA TGCGCCAGCAGCTTGGAGGGACTAGCGGGTAGCACAGATACGCAGTATTTT.

The chain uses TRBV5-1 and TRBJ1-4, with 7 bases fitting TRBD1. With V trimmed by 0 bases and J by 3 bases, 2 bases remained unmatched. CDR3 length equals 15 residues. CDR1 SGHRS and CDR2 YFSETQ come from the germline V gene. CDR3 residues: CASSLAGGPNEKLFF. DNA for the CDR3: TGCGCCAGCAGCTTGGCAGGGGGTCCTAATGAAAAACTGTTTTTT.

The chain combines TRBV10-2 with TRBJ1-2, with D hard to call. The V end was cut by 5 bases, the J end by 7 bases, with 11 bases between. Germline lookup yields CDR1 WSHSY and CDR2 SAAADI. The CDR3 consists of 12 residues. The CDR3 DNA follows: TGCGCCAGCAGTCCGGTGGAAAGTGGCTACACCTTC. Protein: CASSPVESGYTF.

This chain joins TRBV30 and TRBJ1-3; D remains unclear. Germline V gene sequence: CDR1 GTSNPN, CDR2 SVGIG (reference sequence). Trimming took 2 bases from V and 6 from J, leaving 11 bases between them. CDR3 size: 13 residues. The CDR3 spells CAWSLGFENTIYF. CDR3 in DNA: TGTGCCTGGAGTCTAGGGTTCGAAAACACCATATATTTT.

The CDR3: CASSLGGFAGYTF. The CDR3 bases are TGTGCCAGCAGTTTAGGAGGATTCGCTGGCTACACCTTC. The J gene is TRBJ1-2, the V gene TRBV28; no reliable D call. Trimming removed 2 bases at V and 7 bases at J, with 11 bases between. Germline V gene data show CDR1 as MDHEN and CDR2 as SYDVKM. This CDR3 is built from 13 residues.

The CDR3 spells CASSSGQEDQPQHF. The DNA for the CDR3 is TGCGCCAGCAGCTCGGGACAGGAGGATCAGCCCCAGCATTTT. The V call is TRBV5-1, the J call TRBJ1-5, with TRBD1 identical over 8 bases. Germline V gives CDR1 SGHRS, CDR2 YFSETQ. This CDR3 contains 14 residues. After removal of 3 bases from V and 5 bases from J, the junction contained 4 bases not matched to a gene. The full variable domain, in which reference TRBV5-1 and TRBJ1-5 provide the parts outside the CDR3, is KAGVTQTPRYLIKTRGQQVTLSCSPISGHRSVSWYQQTPGQGLQFLFEYFSETQRNKGNFPGRFSGRQFSNSRSEMNVSTLELGDSALYLCASSSGQEDQPQHFGDGTRLSIL.

The chain is built from TRBV5-1 and TRBJ1-1, with a weak D call TRBD1 (6 bases). V was shortened by 0 bases and J by 1 base, with 13 bases between the two germline ends. Germline CDR1 reads SGHRS; CDR2 reads YFSETQ. This CDR3 is 16 amino acids long. CDR3 DNA sequence: TGCGCCAGCAGCTTGGCCTGGGGGGCCGAGAACACTGAAGCTTTCTTT. This translates into CASSLAWGAENTEAFF.

The rearrangement uses TRBV10-1 and TRBJ2-5, with 9 nucleotides matching TRBD1. The CDR3 has 15 residues. With 4 bases clipped from V and 1 base from J, the junction kept 4 bases outside the gene matches. The germline V gene encodes CDR1 WNHNN and CDR2 SYGVQD (reference sequence). In DNA form, the CDR3 reads TGCGCCAGCAGTGCCGGACAGGGGCCCCAAGAGACCCAGTACTTC. This gives the protein CASSAGQGPQETQYF.

This rearrangement joins TRBV6-1 to TRBJ1-5; 7 nucleotides align to TRBD1. The germline CDR1 and CDR2 sequences are MNHNS and SASEGT. There are 14 residues in the CDR3. V trimming: 6 bases; J trimming: 6 bases; junction bases outside the gene matches: 8. The DNA for the CDR3 is TGTGCCAGCAGCCGGGACAGCCCACCTCAGCCCCAGCATTTT. This encodes CASSRDSPPQPQHF.